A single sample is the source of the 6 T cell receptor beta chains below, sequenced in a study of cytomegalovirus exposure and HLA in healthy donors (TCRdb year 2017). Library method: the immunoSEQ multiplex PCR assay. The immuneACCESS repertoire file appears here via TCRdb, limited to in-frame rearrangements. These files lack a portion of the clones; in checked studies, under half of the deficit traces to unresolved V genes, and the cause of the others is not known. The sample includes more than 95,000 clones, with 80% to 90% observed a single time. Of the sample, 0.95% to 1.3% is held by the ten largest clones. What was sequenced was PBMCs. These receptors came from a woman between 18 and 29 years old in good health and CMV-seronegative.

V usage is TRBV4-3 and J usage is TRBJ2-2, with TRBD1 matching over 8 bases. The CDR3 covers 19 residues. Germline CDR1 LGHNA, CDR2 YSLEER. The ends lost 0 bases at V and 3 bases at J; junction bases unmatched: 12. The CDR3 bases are TGCGCCAGCAGCCAAGAAATGGCAGGGGGCAGTGCCGACACCGGGGAGCTGTTTTTT. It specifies CASSQEMAGGSADTGELFF.

This CDR3 reads CASSFSGSYEQYV. The CDR3 nucleotides are TGTGCCAGCAGCTTTTCAGGCTCCTACGAGCAGTACGTC. The chain employs TRBV28 and TRBJ2-7; D ambiguous. V was pared by 6 bases and J by 0 bases, with 9 bases between. Germline V gene data show CDR1 as MDHEN and CDR2 as SYDVKM. The CDR3 loop spans 13 amino acids.

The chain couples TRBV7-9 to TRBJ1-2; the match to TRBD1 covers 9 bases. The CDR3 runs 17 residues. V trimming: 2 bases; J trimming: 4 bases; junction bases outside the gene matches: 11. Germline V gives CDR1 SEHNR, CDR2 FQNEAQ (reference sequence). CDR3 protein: CASSLSRNRGLSYGYTF. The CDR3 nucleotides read TGTGCCAGCAGCTTAAGCCGTAACAGGGGGCTAAGCTATGGCTACACCTTC.

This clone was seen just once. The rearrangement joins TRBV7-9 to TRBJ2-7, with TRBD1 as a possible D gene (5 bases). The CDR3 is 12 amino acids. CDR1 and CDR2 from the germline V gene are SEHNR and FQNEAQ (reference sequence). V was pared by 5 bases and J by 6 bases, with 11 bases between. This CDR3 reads CASSLEGVEQYV. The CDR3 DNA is TGTGCCAGCAGCCTAGAAGGGGTCGAGCAGTACGTC.

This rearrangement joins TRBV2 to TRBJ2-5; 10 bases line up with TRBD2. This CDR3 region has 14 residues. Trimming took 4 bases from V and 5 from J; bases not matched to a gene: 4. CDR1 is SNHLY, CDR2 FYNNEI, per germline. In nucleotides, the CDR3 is TGTGCCAGCAGTGCCGAGCGGGGGGGGGAGACCCAGTACTTC. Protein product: CASSAERGGETQYF.

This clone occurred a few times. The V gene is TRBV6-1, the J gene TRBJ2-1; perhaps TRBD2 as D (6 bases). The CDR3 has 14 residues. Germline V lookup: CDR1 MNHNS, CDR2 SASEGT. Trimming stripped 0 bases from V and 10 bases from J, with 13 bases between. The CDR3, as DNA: TGTGCCAGCAGTGAAGCCCCGACCCGGGGGGAGCAGTTCTTC. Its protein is CASSEAPTRGEQFF.